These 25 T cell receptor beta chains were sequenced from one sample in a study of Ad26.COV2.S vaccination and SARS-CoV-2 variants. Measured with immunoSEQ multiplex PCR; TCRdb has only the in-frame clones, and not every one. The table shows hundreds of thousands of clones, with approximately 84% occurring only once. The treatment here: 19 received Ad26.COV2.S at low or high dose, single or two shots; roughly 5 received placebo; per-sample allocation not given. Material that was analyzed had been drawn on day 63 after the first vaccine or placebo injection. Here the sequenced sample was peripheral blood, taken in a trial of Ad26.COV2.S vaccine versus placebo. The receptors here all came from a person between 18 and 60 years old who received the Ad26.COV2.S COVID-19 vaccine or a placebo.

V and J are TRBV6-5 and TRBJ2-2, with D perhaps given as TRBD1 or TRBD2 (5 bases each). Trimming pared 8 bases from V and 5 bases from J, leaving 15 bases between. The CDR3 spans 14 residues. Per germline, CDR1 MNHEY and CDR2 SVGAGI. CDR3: CASLPGTGTGELFF. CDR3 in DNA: TGTGCCAGCTTACCAGGGACGGGAACCGGGGAGCTGTTTTTT.

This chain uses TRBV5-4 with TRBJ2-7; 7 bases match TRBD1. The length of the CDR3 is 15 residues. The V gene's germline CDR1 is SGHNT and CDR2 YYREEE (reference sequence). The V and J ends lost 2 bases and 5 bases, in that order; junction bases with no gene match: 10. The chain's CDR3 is CASSLSPDRNNEQYF. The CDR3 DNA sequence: TGTGCCAGCAGCTTAAGTCCGGACAGGAATAACGAGCAGTACTTC. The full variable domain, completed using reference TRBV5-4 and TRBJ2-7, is ETGVTQSPTHLIKTRGQQVTLRCSSQSGHNTVSWYQQALGQGPQFIFQYYREEENGRGNFPPRFSGLQFPNYSSELNVNALELDDSALYLCASSLSPDRNNEQYFGPGTRLTVT.

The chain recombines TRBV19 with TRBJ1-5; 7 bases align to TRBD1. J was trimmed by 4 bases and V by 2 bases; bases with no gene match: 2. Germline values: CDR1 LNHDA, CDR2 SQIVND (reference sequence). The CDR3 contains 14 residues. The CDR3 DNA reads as TGTGCCAGTAGTATAATGACAGGGAATCAGCCCCAGCATTTT. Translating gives CASSIMTGNQPQHF. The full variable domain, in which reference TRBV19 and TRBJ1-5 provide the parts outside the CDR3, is DGGITQSPKYLFRKEGQNVTLSCEQNLNHDAMYWYRQDPGQGLRLIYYSQIVNDFQKGDIAEGYSVSREKKESFPLTVTSAQKNPTAFYLCASSIMTGNQPQHFGDGTRLSIL.

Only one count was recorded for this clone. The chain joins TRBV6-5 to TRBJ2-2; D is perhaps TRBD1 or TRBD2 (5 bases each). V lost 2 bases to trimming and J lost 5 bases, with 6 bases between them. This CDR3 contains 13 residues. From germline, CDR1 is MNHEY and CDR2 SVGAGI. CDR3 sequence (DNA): TGTGCCAGCAGTTACGAGGGGACCGGGGAGCTGTTTTTT. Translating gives CASSYEGTGELFF.

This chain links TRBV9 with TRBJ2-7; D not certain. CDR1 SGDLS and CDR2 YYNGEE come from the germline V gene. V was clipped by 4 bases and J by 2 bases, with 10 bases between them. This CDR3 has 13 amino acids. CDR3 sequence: CASSSSIPYEQYF. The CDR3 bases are TGTGCCAGCAGCTCGAGCATACCCTACGAGCAGTACTTC.

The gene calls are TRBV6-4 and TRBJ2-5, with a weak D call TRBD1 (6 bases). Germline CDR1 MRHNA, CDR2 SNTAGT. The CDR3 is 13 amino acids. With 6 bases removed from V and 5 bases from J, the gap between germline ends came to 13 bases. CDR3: CASSTSRGETQYF. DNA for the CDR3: TGTGCCAGCAGCACCTCAAGGGGGGAGACCCAGTACTTC.

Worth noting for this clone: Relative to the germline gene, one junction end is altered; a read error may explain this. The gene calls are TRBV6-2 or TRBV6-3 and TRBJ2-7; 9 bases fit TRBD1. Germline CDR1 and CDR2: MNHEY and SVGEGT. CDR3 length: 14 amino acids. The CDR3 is CASSSGQGRYEQYF. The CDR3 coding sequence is TGTGCCAGTAGTTCGGGACAGGGTCGCTACGAGCAGTACTTC.

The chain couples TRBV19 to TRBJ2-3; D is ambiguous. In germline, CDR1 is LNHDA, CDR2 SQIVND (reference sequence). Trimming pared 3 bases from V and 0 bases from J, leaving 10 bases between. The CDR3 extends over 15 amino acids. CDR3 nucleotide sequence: TGTGCCAGTAGTATTGGAAGAACTAGCACAGATACGCAGTATTTT. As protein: CASSIGRTSTDTQYF.

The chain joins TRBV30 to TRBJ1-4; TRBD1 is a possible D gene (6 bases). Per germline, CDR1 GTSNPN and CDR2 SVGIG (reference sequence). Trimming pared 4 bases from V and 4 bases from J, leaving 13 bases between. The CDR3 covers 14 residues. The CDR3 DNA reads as TGTGCCTGGATGCCGGGACACGGTAATGAAAAACTGTTTTTT. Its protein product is CAWMPGHGNEKLFF.

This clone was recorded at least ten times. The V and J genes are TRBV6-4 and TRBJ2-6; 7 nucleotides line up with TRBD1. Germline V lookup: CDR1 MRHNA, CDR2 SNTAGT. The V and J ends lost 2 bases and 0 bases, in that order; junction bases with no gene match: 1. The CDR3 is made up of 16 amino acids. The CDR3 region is CASSDGTASGANVLTF. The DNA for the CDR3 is TGTGCCAGCAGTGACGGGACAGCCTCTGGGGCCAACGTCCTGACTTTC.

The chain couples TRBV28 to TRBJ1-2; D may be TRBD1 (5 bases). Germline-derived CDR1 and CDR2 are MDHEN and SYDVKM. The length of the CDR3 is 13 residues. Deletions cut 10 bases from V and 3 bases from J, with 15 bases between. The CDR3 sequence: CATITGQDYGYTF. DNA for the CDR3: TGTGCCACCATAACGGGGCAGGACTATGGCTACACCTTC.

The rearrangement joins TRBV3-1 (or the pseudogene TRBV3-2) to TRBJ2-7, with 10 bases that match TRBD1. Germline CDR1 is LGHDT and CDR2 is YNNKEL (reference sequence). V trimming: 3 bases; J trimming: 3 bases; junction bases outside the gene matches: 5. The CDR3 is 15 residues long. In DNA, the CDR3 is TGTGCCAGCAGCCATGCCGGGACAGGGGTCTACGAGCAGTACTTC. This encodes CASSHAGTGVYEQYF.

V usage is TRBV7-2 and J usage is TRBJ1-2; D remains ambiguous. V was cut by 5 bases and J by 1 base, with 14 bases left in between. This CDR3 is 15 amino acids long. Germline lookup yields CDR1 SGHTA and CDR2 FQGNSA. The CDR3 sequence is CASSPKGSDNYGYTF. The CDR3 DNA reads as TGTGCCAGCAGCCCGAAGGGATCGGATAACTATGGCTACACCTTC.

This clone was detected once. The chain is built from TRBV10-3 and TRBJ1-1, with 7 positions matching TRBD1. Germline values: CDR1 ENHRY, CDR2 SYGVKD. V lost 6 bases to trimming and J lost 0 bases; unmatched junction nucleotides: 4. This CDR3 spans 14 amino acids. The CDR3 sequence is CAIRGTALNTEAFF. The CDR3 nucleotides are TGTGCCATCAGGGGGACAGCCTTGAACACTGAAGCTTTCTTT.

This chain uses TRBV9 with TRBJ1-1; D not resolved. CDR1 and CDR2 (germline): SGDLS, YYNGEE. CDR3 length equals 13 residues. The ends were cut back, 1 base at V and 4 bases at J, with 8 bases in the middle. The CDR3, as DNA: TGTGCCAGCAGCGTACTGTTGGCCACTGAAGCTTTCTTT. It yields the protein CASSVLLATEAFF. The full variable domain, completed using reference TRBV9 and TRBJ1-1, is DSGVTQTPKHLITATGQRVTLRCSPRSGDLSVYWYQQSLDQGLQFLIQYYNGEERAKGNILERFSAQQFPDLHSELNLSSLELGDSALYFCASSVLLATEAFFGQGTRLTVV.

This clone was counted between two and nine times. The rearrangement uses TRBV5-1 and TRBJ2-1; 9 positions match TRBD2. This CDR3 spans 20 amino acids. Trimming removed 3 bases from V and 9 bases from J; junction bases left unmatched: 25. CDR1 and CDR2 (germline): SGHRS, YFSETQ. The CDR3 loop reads CASSSGVLGGSPSGMTEQFF. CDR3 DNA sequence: TGCGCCAGCAGCTCGGGAGTGTTAGGGGGCAGTCCTAGCGGGATGACTGAGCAGTTCTTC.

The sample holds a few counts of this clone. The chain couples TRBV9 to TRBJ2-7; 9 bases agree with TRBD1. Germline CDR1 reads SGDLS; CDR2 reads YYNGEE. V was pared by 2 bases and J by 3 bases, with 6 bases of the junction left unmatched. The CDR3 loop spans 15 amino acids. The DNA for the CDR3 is TGTGCCAGCAGCGTCGGACCGGGACAGGGCTACGAGCAGTACTTC. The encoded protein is CASSVGPGQGYEQYF.

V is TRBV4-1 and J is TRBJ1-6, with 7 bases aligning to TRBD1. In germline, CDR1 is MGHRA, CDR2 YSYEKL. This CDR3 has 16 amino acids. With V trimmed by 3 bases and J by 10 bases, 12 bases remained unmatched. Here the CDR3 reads CASSQIPQGTGSPLHF. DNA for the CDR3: TGCGCCAGCAGCCAGATTCCACAGGGGACTGGATCACCCCTCCACTTT.

CDR3 sequence (DNA): TGTGCCAGCAGCTTAGCGGGGGGGCTGGTGGATGAGCAGTTCTTC. Its protein product is CASSLAGGLVDEQFF. The genes are TRBV7-6 and TRBJ2-1, with D tentatively TRBD2 (7 bases). The CDR3 runs to 15 residues. Deletions cut 0 bases from V and 8 bases from J, with 14 bases between. Germline loops: CDR1 SGHVS, CDR2 FNYEAQ. Using reference TRBV7-6 and TRBJ2-1 for the parts outside the CDR3, the full variable domain is GAGVSQSPRYKVTKRGQDVALRCDPISGHVSLYWYRQALGQGPEFLTYFNYEAQQDKSGLPNDRFSAERPEGSISTLTIQRTEQRDSAMYRCASSLAGGLVDEQFFGPGTRLTVL.

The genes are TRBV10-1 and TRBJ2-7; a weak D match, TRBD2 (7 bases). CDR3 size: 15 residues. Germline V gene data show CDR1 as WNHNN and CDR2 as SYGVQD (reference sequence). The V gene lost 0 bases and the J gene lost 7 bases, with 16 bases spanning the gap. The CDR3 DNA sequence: TGCGCCAGCAGTGAGTCCGGGGGGCGCTTTGGTGAGCAGTACTTC. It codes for CASSESGGRFGEQYF.

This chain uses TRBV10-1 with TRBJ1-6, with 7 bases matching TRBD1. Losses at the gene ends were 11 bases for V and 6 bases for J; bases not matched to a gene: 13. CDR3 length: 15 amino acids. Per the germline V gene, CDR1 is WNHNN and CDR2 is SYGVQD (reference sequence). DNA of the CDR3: TGCGCCTGGACAGGCGATATATCACGTAATTCACCCCTCCACTTT. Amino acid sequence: CAWTGDISRNSPLHF.

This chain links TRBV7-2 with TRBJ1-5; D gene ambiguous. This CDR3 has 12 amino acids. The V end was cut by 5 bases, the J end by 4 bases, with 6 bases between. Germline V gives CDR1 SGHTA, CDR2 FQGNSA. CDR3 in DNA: TGTGCCAGCAGCCCTCCGAATCAGCCCCAGCATTTT. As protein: CASSPPNQPQHF.

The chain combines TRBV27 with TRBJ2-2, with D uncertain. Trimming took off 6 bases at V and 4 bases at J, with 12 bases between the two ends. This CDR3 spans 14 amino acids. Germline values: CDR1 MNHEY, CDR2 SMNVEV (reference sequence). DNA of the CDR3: TGTGCCAGCAGCCCCGATATTCTCACCGGGGAGCTGTTTTTT. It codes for CASSPDILTGELFF.

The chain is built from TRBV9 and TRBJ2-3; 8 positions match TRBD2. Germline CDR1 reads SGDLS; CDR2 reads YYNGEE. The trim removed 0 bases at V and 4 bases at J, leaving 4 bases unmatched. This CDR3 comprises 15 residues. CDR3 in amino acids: CASSVGRAGADTQYF. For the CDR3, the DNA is TGTGCCAGCAGCGTAGGCCGAGCGGGAGCAGATACGCAGTATTTT.

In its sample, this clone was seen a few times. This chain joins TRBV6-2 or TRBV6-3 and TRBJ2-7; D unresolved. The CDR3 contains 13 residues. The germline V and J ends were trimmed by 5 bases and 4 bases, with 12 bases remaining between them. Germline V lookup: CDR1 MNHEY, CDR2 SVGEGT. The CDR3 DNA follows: TGTGCCAGCAGTCACCGCCTTTTTTACGAGCAGTACTTC. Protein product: CASSHRLFYEQYF.